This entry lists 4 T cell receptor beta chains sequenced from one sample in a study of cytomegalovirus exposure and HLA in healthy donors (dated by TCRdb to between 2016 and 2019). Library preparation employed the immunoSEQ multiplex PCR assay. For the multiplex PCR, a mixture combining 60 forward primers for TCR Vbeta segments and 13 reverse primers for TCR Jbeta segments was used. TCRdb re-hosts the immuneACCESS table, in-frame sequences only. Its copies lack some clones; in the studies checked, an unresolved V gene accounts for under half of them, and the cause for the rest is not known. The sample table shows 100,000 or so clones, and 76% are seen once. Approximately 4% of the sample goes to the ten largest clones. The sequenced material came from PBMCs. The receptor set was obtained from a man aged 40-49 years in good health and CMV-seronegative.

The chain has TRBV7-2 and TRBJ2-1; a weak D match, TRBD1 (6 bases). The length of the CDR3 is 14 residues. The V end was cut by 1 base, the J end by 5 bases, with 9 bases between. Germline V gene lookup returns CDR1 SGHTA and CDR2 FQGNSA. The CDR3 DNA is TGTGCCAGCAGCTTAGGACAGGTGGACAATGAGCAGTTCTTC. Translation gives CASSLGQVDNEQFF.

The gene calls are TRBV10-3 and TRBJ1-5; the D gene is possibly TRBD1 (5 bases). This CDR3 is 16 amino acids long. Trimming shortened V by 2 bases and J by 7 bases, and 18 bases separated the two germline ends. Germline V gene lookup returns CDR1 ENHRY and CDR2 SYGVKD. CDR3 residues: CAISEDFQGLGQPQHF. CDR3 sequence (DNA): TGTGCCATCAGTGAGGATTTTCAGGGCCTGGGGCAGCCCCAGCATTTT.

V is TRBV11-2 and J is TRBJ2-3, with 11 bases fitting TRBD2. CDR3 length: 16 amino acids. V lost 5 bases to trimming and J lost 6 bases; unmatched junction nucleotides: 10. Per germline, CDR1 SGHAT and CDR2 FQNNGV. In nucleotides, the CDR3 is TGTGCCAGCAGCCTCGGGACTAGCGGCGGGCGGGATACGCAGTATTTT. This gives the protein CASSLGTSGGRDTQYF.

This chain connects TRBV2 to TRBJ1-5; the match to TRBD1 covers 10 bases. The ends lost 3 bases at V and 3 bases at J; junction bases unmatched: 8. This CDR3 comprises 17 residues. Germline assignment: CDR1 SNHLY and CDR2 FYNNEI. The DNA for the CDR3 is TGTGCCAGCAGTGACTTGGGGGACAGGGGTTCCAATCAGCCCCAGCATTTT. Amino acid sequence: CASSDLGDRGSNQPQHF.